This TCR beta chain was recovered during a study of beta chain features in type 1 diabetes. Expressed TCRB transcripts got sequenced, as all isolated RNA was reverse transcribed. Here immunoSEQ multiplex PCR was the method, and the copy in TCRdb shows in-frame clones only, minus some. The data contain about 15,000 clones, about three quarters of them singletons. With regard to this clone: Its antigen remains unknown.

Study-level findings and limits: All four CD4+ subsets of Type 1 diabetes patients contained TCRB CDR3s that were moderately but significantly shorter.

The CDR3 is 13 residues long. Germline V gives CDR1 MNHNY, CDR2 SVGAGI (reference sequence). The germline V and J ends were trimmed by 6 bases and 3 bases, with 11 bases remaining between them. Source material: Tregs from blood. The rearrangement links TRBV6-6 to TRBJ1-2; TRBD1 is a possible D gene (6 bases). The clonotype originates from a man younger than 45 with type 1 diabetes. The CDR3 sequence: CASREQGYYGYTF. The CDR3 region has the DNA TGTGCCAGCAGGGAACAGGGTTACTATGGCTACACCTTC.